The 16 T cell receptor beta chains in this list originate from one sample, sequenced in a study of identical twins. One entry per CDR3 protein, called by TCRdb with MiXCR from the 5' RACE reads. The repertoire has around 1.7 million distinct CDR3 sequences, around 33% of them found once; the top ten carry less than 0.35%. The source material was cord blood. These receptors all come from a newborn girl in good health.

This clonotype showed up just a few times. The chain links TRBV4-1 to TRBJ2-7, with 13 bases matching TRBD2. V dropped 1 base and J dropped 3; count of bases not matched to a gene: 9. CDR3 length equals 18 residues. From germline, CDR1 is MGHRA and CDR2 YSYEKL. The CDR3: CASSQVSPTSGGFYEQYF. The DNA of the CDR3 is TGCGCCAGCAGCCAAGTTTCCCCGACTAGCGGGGGGTTCTACGAGCAGTACTTC.

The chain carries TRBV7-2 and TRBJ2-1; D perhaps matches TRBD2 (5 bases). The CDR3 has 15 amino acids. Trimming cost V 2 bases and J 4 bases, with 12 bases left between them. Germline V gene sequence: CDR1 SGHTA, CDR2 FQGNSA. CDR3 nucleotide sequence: TGTGCCAGCAGCTTAAGGCGGACTTTATACAATGAGCAGTTCTTC. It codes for CASSLRRTLYNEQFF.

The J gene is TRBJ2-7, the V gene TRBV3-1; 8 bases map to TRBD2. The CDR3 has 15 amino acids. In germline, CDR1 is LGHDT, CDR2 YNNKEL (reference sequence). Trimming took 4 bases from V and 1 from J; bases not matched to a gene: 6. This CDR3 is CASSRLLAASYEQYF. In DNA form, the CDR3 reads TGTGCCAGCAGCCGCCTACTAGCGGCGTCCTACGAGCAGTACTTC.

The DNA of the CDR3 is TGCAGTGCTAGAGATAGGGACAAGAGCTCCTACGAGCAGTACTTC. As protein: CSARDRDKSSYEQYF. J is TRBJ2-7 and V is TRBV20-1; perhaps TRBD1 as D (6 bases). Looked up from germline, CDR1 is DFQATT and CDR2 is SNEGSKA (reference sequence). Between the trimmed V and J ends, which lost 0 bases and 0 bases, there was a span of 12 bases. CDR3 size: 15 residues.

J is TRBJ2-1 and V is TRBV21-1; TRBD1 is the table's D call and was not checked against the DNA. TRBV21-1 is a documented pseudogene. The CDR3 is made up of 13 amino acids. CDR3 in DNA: TGTGCCAGTATCAGACAGGGGAACAATGAGCAGTTCTTC. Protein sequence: CASIRQGNNEQFF.

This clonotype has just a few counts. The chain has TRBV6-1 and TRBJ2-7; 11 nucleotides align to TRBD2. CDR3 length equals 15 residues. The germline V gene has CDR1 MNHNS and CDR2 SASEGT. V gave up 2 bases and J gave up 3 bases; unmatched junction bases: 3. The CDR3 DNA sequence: TGTGCCAGCAGTGAACCCCTAGCGGGAGGCTACGAGCAGTACTTC. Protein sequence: CASSEPLAGGYEQYF.

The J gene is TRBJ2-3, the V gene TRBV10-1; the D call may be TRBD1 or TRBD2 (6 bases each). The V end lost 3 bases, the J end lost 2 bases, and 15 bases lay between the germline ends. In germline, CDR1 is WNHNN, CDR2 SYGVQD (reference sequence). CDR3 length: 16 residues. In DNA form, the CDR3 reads TGCGCCAGCAGTGACCCCCCGGGGGCCAACACAGATACGCAGTATTTT. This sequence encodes CASSDPPGANTDTQYF.

The CDR3 nucleotides read TGTGCCAGCAGTCGACACCATCTAGCCACAGATACGCAGTATTTT. Its protein product is CASSRHHLATDTQYF. The chain recombines TRBV7-9 with TRBJ2-3; D may be TRBD2 (5 bases). The V gene's germline CDR1 is SEHNR and CDR2 FQNEAQ (reference sequence). The CDR3 length is 15 residues. Trimming left V 6 bases short and J 2 bases short, with 15 bases between.

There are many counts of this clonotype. The CDR3 sequence is CSVEAGQNYGYTF. In nucleotides, the CDR3 is TGCAGCGTTGAAGCCGGGCAGAACTATGGCTACACCTTC. V and J are TRBV29-1 and TRBJ1-2; D is uncertain. The CDR3 has 13 amino acids. Germline-derived CDR1 and CDR2 are SQVTM and ANQGSEA. Trimming took off 1 base at V and 2 bases at J, with 8 bases between the two ends.

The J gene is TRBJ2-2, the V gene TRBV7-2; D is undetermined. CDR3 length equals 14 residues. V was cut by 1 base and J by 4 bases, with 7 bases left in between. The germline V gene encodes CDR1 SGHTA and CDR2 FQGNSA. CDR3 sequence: CASSLVKGTGELFF. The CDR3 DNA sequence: TGTGCCAGCAGCTTAGTGAAGGGCACCGGGGAGCTGTTTTTT.

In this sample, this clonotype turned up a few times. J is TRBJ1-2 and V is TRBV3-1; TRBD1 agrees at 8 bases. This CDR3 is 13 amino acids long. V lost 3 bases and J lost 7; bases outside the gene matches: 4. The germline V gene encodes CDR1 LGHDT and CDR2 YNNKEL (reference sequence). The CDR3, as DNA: TGTGCCAGCAGCCACCTAGACAGGGGTGGCTACACCTTC. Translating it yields CASSHLDRGGYTF.

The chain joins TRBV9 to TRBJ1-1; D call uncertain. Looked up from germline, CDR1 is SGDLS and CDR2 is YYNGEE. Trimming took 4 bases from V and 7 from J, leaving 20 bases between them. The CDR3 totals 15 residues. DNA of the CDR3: TGTGCCAGCAGCCCGTCCACGGGGATCCTTTATGAAGCTTTCTTT. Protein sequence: CASSPSTGILYEAFF. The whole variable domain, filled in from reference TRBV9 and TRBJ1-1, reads DSGVTQTPKHLITATGQRVTLRCSPRSGDLSVYWYQQSLDQGLQFLIQYYNGEERAKGNILERFSAQQFPDLHSELNLSSLELGDSALYFCASSPSTGILYEAFFGQGTRLTVV.

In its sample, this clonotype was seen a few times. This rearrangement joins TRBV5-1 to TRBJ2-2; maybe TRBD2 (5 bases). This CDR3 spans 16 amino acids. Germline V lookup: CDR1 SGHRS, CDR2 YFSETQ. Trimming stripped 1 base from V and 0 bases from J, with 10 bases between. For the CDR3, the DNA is TGCGCCAGCAGCTTGAGTAGCGTATCGAACACCGGGGAGCTGTTTTTT. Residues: CASSLSSVSNTGELFF. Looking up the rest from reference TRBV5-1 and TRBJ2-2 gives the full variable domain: KAGVTQTPRYLIKTRGQQVTLSCSPISGHRSVSWYQQTPGQGLQFLFEYFSETQRNKGNFPGRFSGRQFSNSRSEMNVSTLELGDSALYLCASSLSSVSNTGELFFGEGSRLTVL.

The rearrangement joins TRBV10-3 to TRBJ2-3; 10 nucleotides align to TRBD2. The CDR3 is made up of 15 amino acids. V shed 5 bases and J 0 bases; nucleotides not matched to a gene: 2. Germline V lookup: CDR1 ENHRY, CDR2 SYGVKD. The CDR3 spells CAISSGGASTDTQYF. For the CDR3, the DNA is TGTGCCATCAGTAGCGGGGGGGCTAGCACAGATACGCAGTATTTT.

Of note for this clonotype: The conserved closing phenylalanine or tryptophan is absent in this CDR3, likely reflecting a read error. The CDR3 DNA follows: TGTGCCAGCAGTTTATCACAGGGGGTTTCCTACGAGCAGTACTTA. Protein: CASSLSQGVSYEQYL. The V and J genes are TRBV28 and TRBJ2-7; 8 bases line up with TRBD1. In germline, CDR1 is MDHEN, CDR2 SYDVKM. The CDR3 runs 15 residues. J gave up 1 base and V 1 base, and 3 bases lay outside the gene matches.

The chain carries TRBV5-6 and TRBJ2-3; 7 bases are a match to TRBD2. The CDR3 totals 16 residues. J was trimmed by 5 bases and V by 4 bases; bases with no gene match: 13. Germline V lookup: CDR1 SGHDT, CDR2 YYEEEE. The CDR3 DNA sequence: TGTGCCAGCAGCGGGAGTCGACTAGCCGGGGTAGATACGCAGTATTTT. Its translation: CASSGSRLAGVDTQYF.